Below are 17 T cell receptor beta chains sequenced from a single sample in a study of OX40 agonist ivuxolimab in advanced cancers. TCRdb keeps only in-frame clones here, not all; method: immunoSEQ multiplex PCR. The table lists 95,000 to 120,000 clones, 80% to 95% of them singletons, with roughly 0.66% in the top ten. The specimen was CD4+ or CD8+ T cells sorted from blood, collected in a trial of the OX40 agonist ivuxolimab. All receptors derive from an adult with an advanced solid tumor such as melanoma, head and neck, liver or kidney cancer.

The chain combines TRBV20-1 with TRBJ2-1, with D unclear. This CDR3 spans 10 amino acids. CDR1 is DFQATT and CDR2 is SNEGSKA in the germline V gene (reference sequence). CDR3 nucleotides: TGCAGCTTTAAGGGTCATGAGCAGTTCTTC. Translated, it gives CSFKGHEQFF.

This clone is a singleton in its sample. The chain has TRBV7-6 and TRBJ2-1; TRBD2 agrees at 7 bases. V lost 0 bases, J lost 6 bases, and 5 bases stayed unmatched. CDR1 is SGHVS, CDR2 FNYEAQ, per germline. The CDR3 is 15 residues long. For the CDR3, the DNA is TGTGCCAGCAGCTTAGCAGCGGGATGGGCCAATGAGCAGTTCTTC. It translates to CASSLAAGWANEQFF.

The chain has TRBV7-8 and TRBJ1-5, with D possibly matching TRBD1 (5 bases). Trimming removed 7 bases from V and 2 bases from J, with 12 bases in between. Per germline, CDR1 SGHVS and CDR2 FQNEAQ. The CDR3 is 14 residues long. This CDR3 reads CASKRDGRNQPQHF. The CDR3 DNA sequence: TGTGCCAGCAAAAGGGACGGACGCAATCAGCCCCAGCATTTT.

The chain recombines TRBV7-2 with TRBJ2-2; D possibly corresponds to TRBD1 (5 bases). CDR1 and CDR2 (germline): SGHTA, FQGNSA. The CDR3 length is 17 residues. The ends were cut back, 3 bases at V and 0 bases at J, with 14 bases in the middle. CDR3 protein: CASSFQATAANTGELFF. The DNA of the CDR3 is TGTGCCAGCAGCTTCCAAGCGACAGCCGCGAACACCGGGGAGCTGTTTTTT.

The rearrangement uses TRBV7-3 and TRBJ2-7; 10 nucleotides align to TRBD1. The ends lost 7 bases at V and 5 bases at J; junction bases unmatched: 8. Germline V CDR1 and CDR2: SGHTA, FQGTGA. The CDR3 has 14 residues. The CDR3 region is CASTSGQGTHEQYF. The CDR3 coding sequence is TGTGCCAGCACTTCGGGACAGGGGACCCACGAGCAGTACTTC.

The chain carries TRBV5-1 and TRBJ1-4; no clear D. The CDR3 length is 14 residues. Germline-derived CDR1 and CDR2 are SGHRS and YFSETQ. Trimming left V 4 bases short and J 0 bases short, with 7 bases between. CDR3 sequence (DNA): TGCGCCAGCAGCCCCGTTGCAACTAATGAAAAACTGTTTTTT. Translation: CASSPVATNEKLFF.

The sample holds a few counts of this clone. The chain employs TRBV19 and TRBJ2-5; possibly TRBD2 for D (7 bases). V lost 5 bases to trimming and J lost 1 base, with 11 bases between them. The length of the CDR3 is 14 residues. Germline CDR1 reads LNHDA; CDR2 reads SQIVND (reference sequence). The CDR3 DNA reads TGTGCCAGTAGTCCGCGGGGGCTCCAAGAGACCCAGTACTTC. Its translation: CASSPRGLQETQYF.

The chain combines TRBV7-2 with TRBJ2-7; 8 bases map to TRBD1. CDR1 SGHTA and CDR2 FQGNSA come from the germline V gene. With 6 bases clipped from V and 9 bases from J, the junction kept 10 bases outside the gene matches. CDR3 length equals 13 residues. CDR3 nucleotides: TGTGCCAGCAGTCCTAGGACAGGGCAAGGGCAGTACTTC. Translating it yields CASSPRTGQGQYF.

This chain links TRBV18 with TRBJ2-5, with no clear D. Germline values: CDR1 KGHSH, CDR2 LQKENI. V dropped 0 bases and J dropped 0 bases, with 8 bases sitting between them. This CDR3 is built from 15 residues. CDR3 in DNA: TGTGCCAGCTCACCACCCGGTGGGTACCAAGAGACCCAGTACTTC. Translation: CASSPPGGYQETQYF.

The rearrangement uses TRBV6-6 and TRBJ2-5; D uncertain. Deletions cut 2 bases from V and 3 bases from J, with 7 bases between. CDR1 MNHNY and CDR2 SVGAGI come from the germline V gene (reference sequence). The CDR3 sequence is 13 residues long. CDR3 in DNA: TGTGCCAGCAGTTACGACGGTGAAGAGACCCAGTACTTC. It codes for CASSYDGEETQYF.

In its sample, this clone was seen a few times. The chain has TRBV7-9 and TRBJ2-1; possibly TRBD2 for D (6 bases). V was shortened by 2 bases and J by 4 bases, with 18 bases between the two germline ends. This CDR3 has 17 amino acids. Germline CDR1 reads SEHNR; CDR2 reads FQNEAQ (reference sequence). CDR3 nucleotides: TGTGCCAGCAGCTTATTAGGCCGAGCGGGCCCTTACAATGAGCAGTTCTTC. This encodes CASSLLGRAGPYNEQFF.

This chain connects TRBV11-3 to TRBJ1-2; D might be TRBD1 (6 bases). The V end was cut by 0 bases, the J end by 4 bases, with 12 bases between. Germline V lookup: CDR1 SGHNT, CDR2 YENEEA. The CDR3 is 15 residues long. The CDR3, as DNA: TGTGCCAGCAGCTTAGATGGCCAGGGGAGCTATGGCTACACCTTC. Its protein product is CASSLDGQGSYGYTF.

In the case of this clone: At one boundary the junction diverges from the germline segment, which might be a read error. The gene calls are TRBV7-7 and TRBJ2-2; no reliable D call. The CDR3 covers 16 residues. CDR1 is SSHAT, CDR2 FNYEAQ, per germline (reference sequence). The CDR3 spells CASSPLAQSSTGELFF. Here the CDR3 DNA reads TGTGCTAGCAGCCCCTTGGCCCAAAGTAGCACCGGGGAGCTGTTTTTT.

The chain has TRBV18 and TRBJ2-5; TRBD1 aligns across 8 bases. Germline trimming cut 0 bases from V and 12 bases from J; bases unmatched to any gene: 15. CDR3 size: 16 residues. Germline CDR1 is KGHSH and CDR2 is LQKENI. CDR3 region: CASSPPSLQASTGEYF. The CDR3 DNA reads TGTGCCAGCTCACCACCGTCTCTTCAGGCATCGACAGGGGAGTACTTC.

The chain has TRBV15 and TRBJ2-7, with D tentatively TRBD2 (5 bases). CDR3 length: 13 amino acids. Germline CDR1 is LNHNV and CDR2 is YYDKDF (reference sequence). V lost 1 base and J 4 bases, leaving 8 bases between the germline ends. This chain's CDR3 is CATSRGRGYEQYF. The CDR3 nucleotides read TGTGCCACCAGCAGAGGTCGGGGATACGAGCAGTACTTC.

V gene TRBV2 combines with J gene TRBJ2-3; unclear D gene. V was clipped by 7 bases and J by 1 base, with 15 bases between them. Germline CDR1 is SNHLY and CDR2 is FYNNEI. CDR3 length: 15 amino acids. The CDR3 sequence: CASTPASRRTDTQYF. The CDR3 bases are TGTGCCAGCACCCCCGCCTCAAGGCGCACAGATACGCAGTATTTT.

The V call is TRBV29-1, the J call TRBJ1-1, with 7 bases that match TRBD1. J lost 6 bases, V lost 4 bases, and 8 bases had no gene match. This CDR3 contains 13 residues. The germline gives CDR1 SQVTM, CDR2 ANQGSEA. CDR3 coding DNA: TGCAGCGTTGTCAGGGGGGGAGGCGCTGAAGCTTTCTTT. Encoded protein: CSVVRGGGAEAFF. The whole variable domain, filled in from reference TRBV29-1 and TRBJ1-1, reads SAVISQKPSRDICQRGTSLTIQCQVDSQVTMMFWYRQQPGQSLTLIATANQGSEATYESGFVIDKFPISRPNLTFSTLTVSNMSPEDSSIYLCSVVRGGGAEAFFGQGTRLTVV.